The next 32 T cell receptor beta chains were all read from a single sample in a study of blood T cells in healthy people across ages. With a J-beta primer mix and a sample-barcoded 5' primer, a second PCR ran 7 to 11 cycles. TCRdb analysed the 5' RACE reads with MiXCR anew, one entry per CDR3 protein. Found here are 600,000 to 800,000 distinct CDR3 sequences, roughly 20% of them singletons; the top ten hold approximately 3.6%. Sequencing used blood. The receptors originated from a man aged 65 to 79 in good health.

V gene TRBV7-9 combines with J gene TRBJ1-2; no firm D call. Deletions cut 2 bases from V and 8 bases from J, with 12 bases between. This CDR3 has 13 residues. Germline-derived CDR1 and CDR2 are SEHNR and FQNEAQ (reference sequence). CDR3 nucleotide sequence: TGTGCCAGCAGCTTACGCGGTGGCGGGGGCTACACCTTC. Translation: CASSLRGGGGYTF. The complete variable domain, with remaining parts taken from reference TRBV7-9 and TRBJ1-2, reads DTGVSQNPRHKITKRGQNVTFRCDPISEHNRLYWYRQTLGQGPEFLTYFQNEAQLEKSRLLSDRFSAERPKGSFSTLEIQRTEQGDSAMYLCASSLRGGGGYTFGSGTRLTVV.

Comments on this clonotype: A much larger clone differs by one base, so this may be a read error. V usage is TRBV11-2 and J usage is TRBJ2-7; possible D gene TRBD2, 6 bases. The V end was cut by 4 bases, the J end by 0 bases, with 22 bases between. This CDR3 is 18 amino acids long. The germline V gene encodes CDR1 SGHAT and CDR2 FQNNGV. The CDR3 DNA is TGTGCCAGCAGCTCGACTGGGAAGCGGGCCCCGAGCTCCTACGAGCAGTACTTC. This sequence encodes CASSSTGKRAPSSYEQYF.

This clonotype has only a few counts. The chain joins TRBV24-1 to TRBJ2-2; the D is unclear. Trimming took 6 bases from V and 0 from J, leaving 7 bases between them. The CDR3 contains 14 residues. Germline CDR1 reads KGHDR; CDR2 reads SFDVKD. The chain's CDR3 is CATSLTANTGELFF. Written as DNA, the CDR3 is TGTGCCACCAGTTTGACGGCGAACACCGGGGAGCTGTTTTTT.

In the case of this clonotype: At one boundary the junction diverges from the germline segment, which might be a read error. The chain has TRBV7-9 and TRBJ1-4; D possibly corresponds to TRBD1 (5 bases). The CDR3 extends over 14 amino acids. CDR1 is SEHNR and CDR2 is FQNEAQ in the germline V gene (reference sequence). As DNA, the CDR3 is TGTGCCAGCAGCTACACCGGGACTAATGGAAAACTGTTTTTT. Translated: CASSYTGTNGKLFF.

This chain joins TRBV20-1 and TRBJ2-3; no clear D gene. The germline V gene has CDR1 DFQATT and CDR2 SNEGSKA (reference sequence). CDR3 length: 15 amino acids. Trimming took off 0 bases at V and 4 bases at J, with 14 bases between the two ends. Written as DNA, the CDR3 is TGCAGTGCTAGAGATTATAGCAGTATCGCAGATACGCAGTATTTT. As protein: CSARDYSSIADTQYF.

The J gene is TRBJ2-5, the V gene TRBV7-2; 8 nucleotides match TRBD1. This CDR3 contains 15 residues. Per germline, CDR1 SGHTA and CDR2 FQGNSA. Trimming at V came to 4 bases and at J to 1 base, leaving 5 bases not matched to a gene. The CDR3 protein is CASSSWTGPQETQYF. As DNA, the CDR3 is TGTGCCAGCAGCTCCTGGACAGGGCCCCAAGAGACCCAGTACTTC.

This clonotype came up a few times. V is TRBV7-8 and J is TRBJ2-7, with TRBD1 matching 9 bases. V lost 5 bases to trimming and J lost 2 bases; unmatched junction nucleotides: 7. The CDR3 length is 15 residues. Germline CDR1 and CDR2: SGHVS and FQNEAQ. The CDR3 reads CASSDAGQGAYEQYF. Here the CDR3 DNA reads TGTGCCAGCAGCGACGCGGGACAGGGTGCCTACGAGCAGTACTTC.

There are a few counts of this clonotype. The V gene is TRBV7-2, the J gene TRBJ2-5, with 8 bases fitting TRBD1. Per the germline V gene, CDR1 is SGHTA and CDR2 is FQGNSA. This CDR3 has 15 amino acids. V gave up 4 bases and J gave up 4 bases; unmatched junction bases: 8. The chain's CDR3 is CASSSRTGPGETQYF. For the CDR3, the DNA is TGTGCCAGCAGCTCACGGACAGGGCCCGGAGAGACCCAGTACTTC.

This clonotype has ten or more counts. This chain links TRBV7-9 with TRBJ2-2; 7 bases fit TRBD1. The germline CDR1 and CDR2 sequences are SEHNR and FQNEAQ (reference sequence). The CDR3 is 14 residues long. After removal of 3 bases from V and 4 bases from J, the junction contained 2 bases not matched to a gene. The DNA of the CDR3 is TGTGCCAGCAGCTTTAGACAGGGCACCGGGGAGCTGTTTTTT. Translated: CASSFRQGTGELFF.

This clonotype was seen once. Likely a read error: the CDR3 ends without its conserved phenylalanine or tryptophan. This sequence joins TRBV20-1 and TRBJ2-5, with TRBD1 identical over 12 bases. The J call may be wrong; the DNA end is better matched by TRBJ2-7. From germline, CDR1 is DFQATT and CDR2 SNEGSKA (reference sequence). The CDR3 is 16 residues long. The CDR3 sequence is CSATSGTGGASNEQYL. Written as DNA, the CDR3 is TGCAGTGCTACTTCCGGGACAGGGGGCGCAAGCAACGAGCAGTACCTC.

J is TRBJ2-7 and V is TRBV5-1, with D hard to call. The V end lost 3 bases, the J end lost 0 bases, and 13 bases lay between the germline ends. There are 15 residues in the CDR3. Germline CDR1 SGHRS, CDR2 YFSETQ. CDR3 in amino acids: CASSYGRASSYEQYF. Written as DNA, the CDR3 is TGCGCCAGCAGCTACGGACGGGCGAGCTCCTACGAGCAGTACTTC.

In regard to this clonotype: A much larger clone is a single base away; this may be a read error. Likely a read error: the CDR3 ends without its conserved phenylalanine or tryptophan. The rearrangement uses TRBV9 and TRBJ1-2; D not certain. This CDR3 spans 11 amino acids. Germline loops: CDR1 SGDLS, CDR2 YYNGEE. The V gene lost 1 base and the J gene lost 10 bases, with 8 bases spanning the gap. The CDR3 spells CASSVLNDYTI. The CDR3 DNA sequence: TGTGCCAGCAGCGTACTAAACGACTACACCATC.

The chain carries TRBV6-2 or TRBV6-3 and TRBJ2-5, with 7 bases aligning to TRBD1. CDR1 and CDR2 from the germline V gene are MNHEY and SVGEGT. V was pared by 6 bases and J by 0 bases, with 7 bases of the junction left unmatched. The CDR3 spans 15 residues. This chain's CDR3 is CASSSGTANQETQYF. The DNA for the CDR3 is TGTGCCAGCAGCAGTGGGACAGCTAACCAAGAGACCCAGTACTTC.

This chain links TRBV18 with TRBJ2-1; the D is unclear. V was shortened by 2 bases and J by 10 bases, with 9 bases between the two germline ends. The CDR3 loop spans 12 amino acids. From germline, CDR1 is KGHSH and CDR2 LQKENI. The CDR3 reads CASSPLAREQFF. CDR3 nucleotides: TGTGCCAGCTCACCATTGGCACGAGAGCAGTTCTTC.

CDR3 nucleotides: TGTGCCAGCAGCCAAGGCGGCGGTAACACTGAAGCTTTCTTT. Encoded protein: CASSQGGGNTEAFF. The chain carries TRBV3-1 and TRBJ1-1; D is unclear. In germline, CDR1 is LGHDT, CDR2 YNNKEL (reference sequence). CDR3 length: 14 residues. The V gene lost 1 base and the J gene lost 2 bases, with 8 bases spanning the gap. Full variable domain (missing parts from reference TRBV3-1 and TRBJ1-1): DTAVSQTPKYLVTQMGNDKSIKCEQNLGHDTMYWYKQDSKKFLKIMFSYNNKELIINETVPNRFSPKSPDKAHLNLHINSLELGDSAVYFCASSQGGGNTEAFFGQGTRLTVV.

The chain links TRBV5-1 to TRBJ2-4; 10 bases map to TRBD2. The germline gives CDR1 SGHRS, CDR2 YFSETQ. This CDR3 comprises 17 residues. Trimming removed 1 base from V and 3 bases from J; junction bases left unmatched: 7. CDR3 protein: CASSLPLAGAGKNIQYF. CDR3 DNA sequence: TGCGCCAGCAGCTTGCCCCTAGCGGGAGCGGGCAAAAACATTCAGTACTTC.

This clonotype has ten or more counts. The chain couples TRBV12-3 or TRBV12-4 to TRBJ2-5; unclear D gene. The CDR3 totals 13 residues. V shed 6 bases and J shed 1 base, with 9 bases lying between them. CDR3 nucleotides: TGTGCCAGCAGCTTCGGTAGCCAAGAGACCCAGTACTTC. Translated: CASSFGSQETQYF.

This clonotype was seen a handful of times. The chain employs TRBV20-1 and TRBJ2-2; 10 bases map to TRBD2. With 6 bases clipped from V and 8 bases from J, the junction kept 18 bases outside the gene matches. Per germline, CDR1 DFQATT and CDR2 SNEGSKA (reference sequence). The CDR3 has 17 residues. CDR3 sequence reads: CSATGPLLAGFGGELFF. The CDR3 coding sequence is TGCAGTGCCACCGGCCCCCTACTAGCGGGGTTCGGTGGGGAGCTGTTTTTT.

This clonotype was found a few times. This chain connects TRBV6-5 to TRBJ1-1; 12 bases align to TRBD1. The CDR3 loop spans 14 amino acids. Germline V lookup: CDR1 MNHEY, CDR2 SVGAGI. With 5 bases clipped from V and 9 bases from J, the junction kept 7 bases outside the gene matches. Here the CDR3 reads CASSPRGQGAKAFF. As DNA, the CDR3 is TGTGCCAGCAGTCCGCGGGGACAGGGGGCAAAAGCTTTCTTT.

The chain joins TRBV18 to TRBJ2-5; D is uncertain. This CDR3 is 14 amino acids long. The germline V gene has CDR1 KGHSH and CDR2 LQKENI. The ends were cut back, 7 bases at V and 1 base at J, with 13 bases in the middle. The CDR3 DNA reads TGTGCCAGCTTGGGCGGCACAGCCCAAGAGACCCAGTACTTC. Its protein product is CASLGGTAQETQYF.

The gene calls are TRBV20-1 and TRBJ1-6; the D gene is possibly TRBD1 (5 bases). CDR3 length: 17 amino acids. Trimming took 0 bases from V and 4 from J, leaving 16 bases between them. Germline assignment: CDR1 DFQATT and CDR2 SNEGSKA (reference sequence). The CDR3 protein is CSARDRRRDAYNSPLHF. DNA for the CDR3: TGCAGTGCTAGAGATCGTCGCCGGGACGCGTATAATTCACCCCTCCACTTT.

The chain carries TRBV25-1 and TRBJ2-6; 9 bases fit TRBD1. The CDR3 is made up of 18 amino acids. CDR1 and CDR2 (germline): MGHDK, SYGVNS. V gave up 2 bases and J gave up 0 bases; unmatched junction bases: 5. Here the CDR3 DNA reads TGTGCCAGCAGTGAAAACCGGGACAGGGACTCTGGGGCCAACGTCCTGACTTTC. It is translated as CASSENRDRDSGANVLTF.

There are a few counts of this clonotype. One end of the junction is discordant with germline, which a read error may explain. V usage is TRBV28 and J usage is TRBJ2-2; D gene unclear. Germline CDR1 and CDR2: MDHEN and SYDVKM. The CDR3 totals 15 residues. The CDR3 DNA sequence: TGCGCCAGCAGTTTTTCCGTAAGCAACACCGGGGAGCTGTTTTTT. This translates into CASSFSVSNTGELFF.

About this clonotype itself: A junction end diverges from the germline sequence, so it may reflect a read error. This chain connects TRBV5-4 to TRBJ2-6; D might be TRBD1 (5 bases). Germline assignment: CDR1 SGHNT and CDR2 YYREEE (reference sequence). This CDR3 contains 15 residues. The CDR3 protein is CASSLTGSGANALTF. As DNA, the CDR3 is TGTGCCAGCAGCTTGACCGGGTCTGGGGCCAACGCCCTGACTTTC.

The sample holds a few counts of this clonotype. The rearrangement uses TRBV15 and TRBJ2-5; D perhaps matches TRBD2 (5 bases). V lost 1 base, J lost 2 bases, and 11 bases lay in between. This CDR3 has 15 amino acids. The germline V gene encodes CDR1 LNHNV and CDR2 YYDKDF (reference sequence). This chain's CDR3 is CATSRVGVVQETQYF. DNA for the CDR3: TGTGCCACCAGCAGAGTCGGGGTGGTACAAGAGACCCAGTACTTC.

This chain connects TRBV20-1 to TRBJ2-3, with D unclear. The germline V and J ends were trimmed by 7 bases and 2 bases, with 10 bases remaining between them. The length of the CDR3 is 12 residues. CDR1 and CDR2 from the germline V gene are DFQATT and SNEGSKA (reference sequence). The CDR3 DNA reads TGCAGTGTAAAGCTTGTCACAGATACGCAGTATTTT. Translation gives CSVKLVTDTQYF.

This clonotype was detected a few times. The chain is built from TRBV20-1 and TRBJ2-3, with D unclear. CDR3 size: 14 residues. Trimming pared 7 bases from V and 0 bases from J, leaving 14 bases between. CDR1 is DFQATT, CDR2 SNEGSKA, per germline (reference sequence). The CDR3 region is CSGFPGKSTDTQYF. The CDR3 DNA sequence: TGCAGTGGTTTTCCTGGGAAGAGCACAGATACGCAGTATTTT.

Ten or more counts support this clonotype. V is TRBV5-1 and J is TRBJ2-5, with 7 bases lining up with TRBD1. The CDR3 is 13 residues long. Germline loops: CDR1 SGHRS, CDR2 YFSETQ. V was clipped by 4 bases and J by 2 bases; unmatched bases: 2. Here the CDR3 reads CASSVDRQETQYF. The DNA for the CDR3 is TGCGCCAGCAGCGTGGACAGGCAAGAGACCCAGTACTTC.

This clonotype was seen only a few times. This rearrangement joins TRBV3-1 to TRBJ2-1; no definite D call. CDR3 length: 14 residues. Trimming removed 3 bases from V and 0 bases from J, with 6 bases in between. The germline V gene encodes CDR1 LGHDT and CDR2 YNNKEL (reference sequence). The CDR3 protein is CASSHHSSYNEQFF. Here the CDR3 DNA reads TGTGCCAGCAGCCACCATAGCTCCTACAATGAGCAGTTCTTC.

The V call is TRBV20-1, the J call TRBJ2-7, with 8 bases fitting TRBD1. Losses at the gene ends were 0 bases for V and 2 bases for J; bases not matched to a gene: 3. The CDR3 spans 14 residues. CDR1 is DFQATT, CDR2 SNEGSKA, per germline (reference sequence). The DNA for the CDR3 is TGCAGTGCTAGAGAGGGGACAGGAACCTACGAGCAGTACTTC. Residues: CSAREGTGTYEQYF.

This clonotype has a handful of counts. V is TRBV3-1 and J is TRBJ1-1, with TRBD1 matching 7 bases. V trimming: 4 bases; J trimming: 4 bases; junction bases outside the gene matches: 9. This CDR3 region has 15 residues. Germline CDR1 LGHDT, CDR2 YNNKEL (reference sequence). CDR3 sequence reads: CASSLQGGGSTEAFF. For the CDR3, the DNA is TGTGCCAGCAGCCTCCAGGGGGGGGGGTCCACTGAAGCTTTCTTT.

This clonotype appeared a few times. J is TRBJ2-7 and V is TRBV5-1; 7 nucleotides align to TRBD2. Germline trimming cut 0 bases from V and 5 bases from J; bases unmatched to any gene: 8. Per germline, CDR1 SGHRS and CDR2 YFSETQ. The CDR3 has 15 residues. The CDR3: CASSLEAGPRHEQYF. In DNA form, the CDR3 reads TGCGCCAGCAGCTTGGAAGCGGGACCTCGGCACGAGCAGTACTTC. Full variable domain (outside the CDR3, taken from reference TRBV5-1 and TRBJ2-7): KAGVTQTPRYLIKTRGQQVTLSCSPISGHRSVSWYQQTPGQGLQFLFEYFSETQRNKGNFPGRFSGRQFSNSRSEMNVSTLELGDSALYLCASSLEAGPRHEQYFGPGTRLTVT.